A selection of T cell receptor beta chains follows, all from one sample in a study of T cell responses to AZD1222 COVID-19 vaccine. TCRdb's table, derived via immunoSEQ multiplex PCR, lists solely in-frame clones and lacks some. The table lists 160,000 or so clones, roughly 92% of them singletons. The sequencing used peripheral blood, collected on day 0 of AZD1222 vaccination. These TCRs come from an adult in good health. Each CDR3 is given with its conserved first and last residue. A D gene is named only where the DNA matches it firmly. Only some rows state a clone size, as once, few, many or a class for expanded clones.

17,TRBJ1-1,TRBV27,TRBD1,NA,CASSPTGQGAGYTEAFF,TGTGCCAGCAGTCCCACGGGACAGGGGGCTGGGTACACTGAAGCTTTCTTT
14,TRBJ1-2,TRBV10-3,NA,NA,CAISDIGTNYGYTF,TGTGCCATCAGTGACATCGGGACTAACTATGGCTACACCTTC
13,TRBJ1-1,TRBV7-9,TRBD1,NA,CASSLEGQGKAFF,TGTGCCAGCAGCTTAGAGGGACAGGGGAAAGCTTTCTTT
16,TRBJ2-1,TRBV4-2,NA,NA,CASSQDLRQKNNEQFF,TGTGCCAGCAGCCAAGATCTGAGACAGAAGAACAATGAGCAGTTCTTC
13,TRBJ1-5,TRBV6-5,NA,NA,CASRSTDRQPQHF,TGTGCCAGCAGATCTACGGATAGGCAGCCCCAGCATTTT
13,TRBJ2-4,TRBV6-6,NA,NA,CASSLGPRNIQYF,TGTGCCAGCAGCCTGGGACCTAGGAACATTCAGTACTTC
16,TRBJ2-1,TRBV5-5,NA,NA,CASRPNPGSRNNEQFF,TGTGCCAGCAGACCTAACCCGGGGAGCAGAAACAATGAGCAGTTCTTC
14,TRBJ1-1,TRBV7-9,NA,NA,CASSLGGQNAEAFF,TGTGCCAGCAGCTTAGGGGGTCAGAACGCTGAAGCTTTCTTT
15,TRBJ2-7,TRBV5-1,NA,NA,CASSLEGSVFYEQYF,TGCGCCAGCAGCTTGGAGGGCAGCGTTTTCTACGAGCAGTACTTC
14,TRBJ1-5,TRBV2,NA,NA,CASIGPGGSQPQHF,TGTGCCAGCATAGGTCCGGGCGGAAGTCAGCCCCAGCATTTT
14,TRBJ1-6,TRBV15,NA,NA,CATSPLNRVEALHF,TGTGCCACCAGTCCCCTAAACAGGGTGGAGGCCCTCCACTTT
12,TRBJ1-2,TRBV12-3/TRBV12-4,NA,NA,CASSFGAGGYTF,TGTGCCAGCAGTTTCGGGGCTGGAGGCTACACCTTC
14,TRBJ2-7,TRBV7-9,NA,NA,CASSPPERSYEQYF,TGTGCCAGCAGCCCTCCTGAGAGGAGCTACGAGCAGTACTTC
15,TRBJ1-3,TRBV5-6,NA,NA,CASSSDGLPGNTIYF,TGTGCCAGCAGCTCGGACGGTCTTCCTGGAAACACCATATATTTT
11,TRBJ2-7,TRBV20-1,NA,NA,CSASGATEQYF,TGCAGTGCTAGCGGGGCCACCGAGCAGTACTTC
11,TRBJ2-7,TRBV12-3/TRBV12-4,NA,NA,CASSLKGEQYF,TGTGCCAGCAGTTTGAAAGGCGAGCAGTACTTC
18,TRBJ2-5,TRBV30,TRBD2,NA,CAWSLTSGRGIYGETQYF,TGTGCCTGGAGTCTAACTAGCGGGAGGGGGATTTACGGAGAGACCCAGTACTTC
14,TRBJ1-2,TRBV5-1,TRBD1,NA,CASSDRQGAYGYTF,TGCGCCAGCAGCGACCGACAGGGGGCGTATGGCTACACCTTC
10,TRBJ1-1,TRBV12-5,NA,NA,CASGQGEAFF,TGTGCTAGTGGTCAGGGAGAAGCTTTCTTT
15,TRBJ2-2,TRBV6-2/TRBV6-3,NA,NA,CASSFKGANTGELFF,TGTGCCAGCAGTTTTAAGGGGGCGAACACCGGGGAGCTGTTTTTT
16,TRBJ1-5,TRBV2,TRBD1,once,CASSANFGQGGQPQHF,TGTGCCAGCAGCGCGAACTTCGGACAGGGAGGTCAGCCCCAGCATTTT
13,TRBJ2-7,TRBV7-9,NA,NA,CASSLASGQEQYF,TGTGCCAGCAGCTTAGCGTCAGGACAGGAGCAGTACTTC
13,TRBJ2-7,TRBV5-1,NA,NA,CASSLQRAYEQYF,TGCGCCAGCAGCTTGCAAAGGGCCTACGAGCAGTACTTC
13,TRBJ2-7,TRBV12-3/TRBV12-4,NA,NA,CASSPQRWSLQYF,TGTGCCAGCAGTCCCCAACGTTGGAGTCTGCAGTACTTC
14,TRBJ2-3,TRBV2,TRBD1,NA,CASSGDRVPDTQYF,TGTGCCAGCAGTGGGGACAGGGTTCCGGATACGCAGTATTTT
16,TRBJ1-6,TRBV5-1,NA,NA,CASRSVSGGFSSPLHF,TGCGCCAGCAGAAGCGTCTCGGGAGGATTTAGTTCACCCCTCCACTTT
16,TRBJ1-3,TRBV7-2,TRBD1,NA,CASSLADRGSGNTIYF,TGTGCCAGCAGCTTAGCGGACAGGGGCTCTGGAAACACCATATATTTT
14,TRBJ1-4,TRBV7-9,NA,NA,CASSSPGGREKLFF,TGTGCCAGCAGCTCCCCCGGGGGGAGGGAAAAACTGTTTTTT
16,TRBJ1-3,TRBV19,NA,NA,CASSITAGPSGNTIYF,TGTGCCAGTAGTATCACAGCAGGCCCCTCTGGAAACACCATATATTTT
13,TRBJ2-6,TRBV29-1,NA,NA,CSGRETGANVLTF,TGCAGCGGGAGGGAGACTGGGGCCAACGTCCTGACTTTC
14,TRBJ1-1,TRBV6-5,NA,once,CASSYRGQNTEAFF,TGTGCCAGCAGTTACCGGGGCCAGAACACTGAAGCTTTCTTT
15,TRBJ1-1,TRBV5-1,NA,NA,CASSGRGWTATEAFF,TGCGCCAGCAGCGGCAGGGGTTGGACGGCCACTGAAGCTTTCTTT
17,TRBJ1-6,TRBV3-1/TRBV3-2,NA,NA,CASSQDGAQTYNSPLHF,TGTGCCAGCAGCCAAGACGGGGCCCAGACTTATAATTCACCCCTCCACTTT
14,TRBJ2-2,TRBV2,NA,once,CASRQGTNTGELFF,TGTGCCAGCAGACAGGGAACAAACACCGGGGAGCTGTTTTTT
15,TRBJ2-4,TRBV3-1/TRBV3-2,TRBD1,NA,CASSQGGDRGNIQYF,TGTGCCAGCAGCCAAGGGGGAGACAGGGGGAACATTCAGTACTTC
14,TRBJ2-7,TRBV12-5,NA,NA,CASGPSFSSYEQYF,TGTGCTAGTGGCCCCTCTTTTAGCTCCTACGAGCAGTACTTC
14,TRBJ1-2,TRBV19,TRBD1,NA,CASTPGQTNYGYTF,TGTGCCAGTACCCCGGGACAGACTAACTATGGCTACACCTTC
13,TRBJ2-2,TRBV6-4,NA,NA,CASSAQGTGELFF,TGTGCCAGCAGTGCCCAGGGGACCGGGGAGCTGTTTTTT
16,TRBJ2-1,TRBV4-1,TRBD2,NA,CASSPELGLAGNEQFF,TGCGCCAGCAGCCCCGAATTGGGTCTAGCGGGTAATGAGCAGTTCTTC
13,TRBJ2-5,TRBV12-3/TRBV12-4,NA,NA,CASSKLPRETQYF,TGTGCCAGCAGCAAATTGCCAAGAGAGACCCAGTACTTC
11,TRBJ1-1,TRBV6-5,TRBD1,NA,CASSAGGGAFF,TGTGCCAGCAGCGCAGGGGGCGGCGCTTTCTTT
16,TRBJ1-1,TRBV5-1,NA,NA,CASSLASAGLNTEAFF,TGCGCCAGCAGCTTGGCCTCTGCAGGGTTGAACACTGAAGCTTTCTTT
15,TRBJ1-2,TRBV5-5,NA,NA,CASSLDGDWAYGYTF,TGTGCCAGCAGCTTGGATGGCGACTGGGCCTATGGCTACACCTTC
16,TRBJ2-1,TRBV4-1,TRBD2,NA,CASSLATSGRRNEQFF,TGCGCCAGCAGCCTCGCGACTAGCGGGAGACGGAATGAGCAGTTCTTC